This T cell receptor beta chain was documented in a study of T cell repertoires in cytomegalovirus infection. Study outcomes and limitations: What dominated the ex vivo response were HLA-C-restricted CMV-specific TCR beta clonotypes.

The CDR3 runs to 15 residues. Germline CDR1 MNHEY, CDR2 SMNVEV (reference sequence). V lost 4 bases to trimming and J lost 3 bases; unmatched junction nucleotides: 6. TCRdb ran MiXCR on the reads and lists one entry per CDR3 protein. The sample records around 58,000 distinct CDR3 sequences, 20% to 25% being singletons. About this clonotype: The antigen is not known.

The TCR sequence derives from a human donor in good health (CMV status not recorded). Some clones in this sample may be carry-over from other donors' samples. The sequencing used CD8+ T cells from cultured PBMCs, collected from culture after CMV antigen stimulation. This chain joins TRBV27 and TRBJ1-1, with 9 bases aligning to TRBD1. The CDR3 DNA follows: TGTGCCAGCAGTTCCGGACAGGGGAGGGACACTGAAGCTTTCTTT. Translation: CASSSGQGRDTEAFF.